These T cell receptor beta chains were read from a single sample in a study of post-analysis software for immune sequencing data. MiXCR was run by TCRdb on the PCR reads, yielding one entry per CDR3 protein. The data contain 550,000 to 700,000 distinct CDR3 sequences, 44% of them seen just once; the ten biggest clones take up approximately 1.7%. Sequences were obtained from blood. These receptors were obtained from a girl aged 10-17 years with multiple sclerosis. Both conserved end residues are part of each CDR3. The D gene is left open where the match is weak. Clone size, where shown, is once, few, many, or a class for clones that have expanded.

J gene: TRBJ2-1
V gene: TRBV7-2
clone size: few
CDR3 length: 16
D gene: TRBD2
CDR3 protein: CASSITTSGGAAEQFF
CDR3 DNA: TGTGCCAGCAGCATCACGACTAGCGGGGGGGCGGCTGAGCAGTTCTTC

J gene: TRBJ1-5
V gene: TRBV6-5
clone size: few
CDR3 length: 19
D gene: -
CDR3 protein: CASSYSRTNYPYSNQPQHF
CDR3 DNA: TGTGCCAGCAGTTACTCCCGGACCAATTACCCTTATAGCAATCAGCCCCAGCATTTT

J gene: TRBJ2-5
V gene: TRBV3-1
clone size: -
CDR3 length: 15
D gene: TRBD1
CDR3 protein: CASSLPRGSGETQYF
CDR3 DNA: TGTGCCAGCAGCCTACCCAGGGGGTCGGGTGAGACCCAGTACTTC

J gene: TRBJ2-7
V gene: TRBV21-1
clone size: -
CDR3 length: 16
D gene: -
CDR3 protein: CASSKSTSGNFYEQYF
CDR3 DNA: TGTGCCAGCAGCAAATCGACTAGCGGGAATTTCTACGAGCAGTACTTC

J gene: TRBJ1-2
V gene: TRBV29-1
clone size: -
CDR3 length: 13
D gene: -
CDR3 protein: CSVTSTKGYGYTF
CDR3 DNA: TGCAGCGTTACGTCCACAAAGGGCTATGGCTACACCTTC

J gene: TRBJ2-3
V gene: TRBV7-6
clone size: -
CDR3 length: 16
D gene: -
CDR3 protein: CASSLLTSGVARGQYF
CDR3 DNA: TGTGCCAGCAGCTTATTAACGTCTGGGGTTGCTCGGGGGCAGTATTTT

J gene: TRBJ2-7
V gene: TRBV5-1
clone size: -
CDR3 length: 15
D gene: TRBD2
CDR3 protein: CASSLDFGRSYEQYF
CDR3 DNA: TGCGCCAGCAGCTTGGACTTCGGGAGGTCCTACGAGCAGTACTTC

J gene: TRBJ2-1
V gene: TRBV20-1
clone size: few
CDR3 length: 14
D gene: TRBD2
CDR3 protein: CSARGLAGVNEQFF
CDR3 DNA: TGCAGTGCTAGAGGGCTAGCGGGGGTTAATGAGCAGTTCTTC

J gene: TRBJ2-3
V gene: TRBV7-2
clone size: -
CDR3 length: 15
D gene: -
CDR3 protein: CASSDRDSNTDTQYF
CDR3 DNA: TGTGCCAGCAGCGACCGGGATTCTAACACAGATACGCAGTATTTT

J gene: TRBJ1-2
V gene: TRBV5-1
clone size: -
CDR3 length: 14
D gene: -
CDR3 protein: CASSGIPDRNGYTF
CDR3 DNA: TGCGCCAGCAGCGGAATTCCCGACAGGAACGGCTACACCTTC

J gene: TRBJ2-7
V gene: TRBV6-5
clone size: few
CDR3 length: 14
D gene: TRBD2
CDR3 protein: CASSSTSGFYEQYF
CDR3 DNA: TGTGCCAGCAGTTCCACTAGCGGGTTTTACGAGCAGTACTTC

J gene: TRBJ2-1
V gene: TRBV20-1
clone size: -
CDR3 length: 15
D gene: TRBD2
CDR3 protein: CSASRTSGRDNEQFF
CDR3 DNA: TGCAGTGCTAGCCGCACTAGCGGGAGAGACAATGAGCAGTTCTTC

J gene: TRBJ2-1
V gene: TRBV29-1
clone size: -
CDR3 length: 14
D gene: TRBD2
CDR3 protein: CSVTSKLVRDEQFF
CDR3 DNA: TGCAGCGTGACTAGCAAGTTAGTGAGGGATGAGCAGTTCTTC

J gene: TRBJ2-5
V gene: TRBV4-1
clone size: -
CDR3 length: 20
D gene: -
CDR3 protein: CASSQEKGTAPAGLRETQYF
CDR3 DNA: TGCGCCAGCAGCCAAGAAAAGGGGACCGCCCCGGCCGGACTCCGAGAGACCCAGTACTTC

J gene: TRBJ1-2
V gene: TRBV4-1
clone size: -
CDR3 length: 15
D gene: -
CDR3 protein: CTSSQRIEVRDGYTF
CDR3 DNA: TGCACCAGCAGCCAAAGGATCGAGGTTAGGGATGGCTACACCTTC

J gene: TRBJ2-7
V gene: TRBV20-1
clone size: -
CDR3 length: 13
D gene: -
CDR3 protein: CSARDGYSYEQYF
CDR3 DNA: TGCAGTGCTAGAGACGGGTACTCCTACGAGCAGTACTTC

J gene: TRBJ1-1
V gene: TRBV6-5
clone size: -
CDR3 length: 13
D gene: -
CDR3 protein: CASRGMINTEAFF
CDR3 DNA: TGTGCCAGCAGAGGAATGATTAACACTGAAGCTTTCTTT

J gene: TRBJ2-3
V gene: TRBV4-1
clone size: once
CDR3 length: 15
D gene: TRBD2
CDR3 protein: CASSQLAEETDTQYF
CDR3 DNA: TGCGCCAGCAGCCAACTAGCGGAAGAGACAGATACGCAGTATTTT

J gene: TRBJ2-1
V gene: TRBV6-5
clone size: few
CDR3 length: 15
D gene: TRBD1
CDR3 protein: CASRTTGVSYNEQFF
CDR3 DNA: TGTGCCAGCAGAACAACAGGGGTGTCGTACAATGAGCAGTTCTTC

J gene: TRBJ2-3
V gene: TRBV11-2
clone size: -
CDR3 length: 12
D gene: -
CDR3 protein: CASSGRGDTQYF
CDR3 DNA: TGTGCCAGCAGCGGCCGGGGAGATACGCAGTATTTT

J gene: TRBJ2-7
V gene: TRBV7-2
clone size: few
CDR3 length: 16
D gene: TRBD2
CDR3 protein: CASSSTGTSGGVFPYF
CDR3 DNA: TGTGCCAGCAGCTCGACCGGGACTAGCGGGGGGGTCTTCCCGTACTTC

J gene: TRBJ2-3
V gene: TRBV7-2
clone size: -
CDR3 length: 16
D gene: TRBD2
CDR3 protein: CASSFPASGDTDTQYF
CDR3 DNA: TGTGCCAGCAGCTTCCCGGCTAGCGGGGACACAGATACGCAGTATTTT

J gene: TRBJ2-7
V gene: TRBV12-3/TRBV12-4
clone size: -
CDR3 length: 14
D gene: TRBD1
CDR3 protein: CASSLSTGFYEQYF
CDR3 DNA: TGTGCCAGCAGTCTATCGACAGGGTTTTACGAGCAGTACTTC

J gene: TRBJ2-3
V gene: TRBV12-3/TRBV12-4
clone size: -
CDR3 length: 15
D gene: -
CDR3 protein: CASSPLGRGTDTQYF
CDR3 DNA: TGTGCCAGCAGTCCCCTGGGGCGGGGCACAGATACGCAGTATTTT

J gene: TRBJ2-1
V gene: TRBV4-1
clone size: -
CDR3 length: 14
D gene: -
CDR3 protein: CASSQDRYYNEQFF
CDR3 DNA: TGCGCCAGCAGCCAAGATCGCTACTACAATGAGCAGTTCTTC

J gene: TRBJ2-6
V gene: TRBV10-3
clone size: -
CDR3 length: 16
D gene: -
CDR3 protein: CAISEFPGSGANVLTF
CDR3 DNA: TGTGCCATCAGTGAGTTTCCGGGCTCTGGGGCCAACGTCCTGACTTTC

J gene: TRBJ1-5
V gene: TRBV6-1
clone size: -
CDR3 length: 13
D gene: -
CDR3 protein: CASSGRVNQPQHF
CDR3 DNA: TGTGCCAGCAGTGGCAGGGTCAATCAGCCCCAGCATTTT

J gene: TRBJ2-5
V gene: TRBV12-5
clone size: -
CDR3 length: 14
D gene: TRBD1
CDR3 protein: CASGLRGRQETQYF
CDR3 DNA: TGTGCTAGTGGACTCAGGGGGCGCCAAGAGACCCAGTACTTC

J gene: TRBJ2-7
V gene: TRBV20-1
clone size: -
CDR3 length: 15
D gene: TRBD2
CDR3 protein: CSASSLTSGTYEQYF
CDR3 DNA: TGCAGTGCCTCGAGCCTGACTAGCGGTACCTACGAGCAGTACTTC

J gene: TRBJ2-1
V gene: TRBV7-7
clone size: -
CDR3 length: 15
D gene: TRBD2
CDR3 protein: CASSESGRAYNEQFF
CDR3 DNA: TGTGCTAGCAGCGAGAGCGGGAGGGCCTACAATGAGCAGTTCTTC

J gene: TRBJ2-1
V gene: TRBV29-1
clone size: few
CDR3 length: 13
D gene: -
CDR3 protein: CSVGQALINEQFF
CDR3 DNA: TGCAGCGTTGGACAGGCCCTAATCAATGAGCAGTTCTTC

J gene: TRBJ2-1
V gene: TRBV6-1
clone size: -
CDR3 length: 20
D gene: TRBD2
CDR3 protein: CASSERGVGLAGFSYNEQFF
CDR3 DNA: TGTGCCAGCAGTGAAAGGGGGGTGGGACTAGCGGGGTTCTCCTACAATGAGCAGTTCTTC

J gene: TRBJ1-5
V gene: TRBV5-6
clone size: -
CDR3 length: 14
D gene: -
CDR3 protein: CAGSGYGTNQPQHF
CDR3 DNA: TGTGCCGGCAGCGGCTACGGGACAAATCAGCCCCAGCATTTT

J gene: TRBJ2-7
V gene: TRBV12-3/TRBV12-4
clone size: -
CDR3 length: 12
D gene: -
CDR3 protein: CASRQNGYEQYF
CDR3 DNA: TGTGCCAGCAGGCAAAACGGATACGAGCAGTACTTC

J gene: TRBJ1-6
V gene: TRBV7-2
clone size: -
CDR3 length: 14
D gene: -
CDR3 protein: CASSLEQGGSPLHF
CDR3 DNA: TGTGCCAGCAGCTTAGAACAGGGAGGTTCACCCCTCCACTTT

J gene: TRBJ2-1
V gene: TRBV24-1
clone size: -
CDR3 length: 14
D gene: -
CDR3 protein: CATSQGLGVDEQFF
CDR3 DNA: TGTGCCACCAGTCAGGGGTTAGGGGTCGATGAGCAGTTCTTC

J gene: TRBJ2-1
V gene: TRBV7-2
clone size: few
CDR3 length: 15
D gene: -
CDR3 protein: CASSFGQENYNEQFF
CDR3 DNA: TGTGCCAGCAGCTTCGGACAAGAAAATTACAATGAGCAGTTCTTC

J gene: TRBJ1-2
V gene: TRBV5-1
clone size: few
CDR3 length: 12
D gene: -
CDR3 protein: CASRAGLYGYTF
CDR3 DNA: TGCGCCAGCAGAGCCGGGCTCTATGGCTACACCTTC

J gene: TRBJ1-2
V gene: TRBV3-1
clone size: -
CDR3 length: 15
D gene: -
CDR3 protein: CASSQSSGANYGYTF
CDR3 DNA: TGTGCCAGCAGCCAAAGTTCAGGGGCTAACTATGGCTACACCTTC

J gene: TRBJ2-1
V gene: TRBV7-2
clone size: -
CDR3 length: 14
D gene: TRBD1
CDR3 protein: CASSFFQGAGEQFF
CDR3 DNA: TGTGCCAGCAGCTTCTTCCAGGGGGCCGGTGAGCAGTTCTTC

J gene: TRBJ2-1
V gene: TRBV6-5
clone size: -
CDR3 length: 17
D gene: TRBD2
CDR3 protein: CASSYSLAGGLNNEQFF
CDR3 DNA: TGTGCCAGCAGTTACTCCCTAGCGGGGGGGCTGAACAATGAGCAGTTCTTC

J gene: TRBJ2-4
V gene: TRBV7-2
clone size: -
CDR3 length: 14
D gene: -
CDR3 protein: CASNPGLAKNIQYF
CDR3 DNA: TGTGCCAGCAACCCAGGACTAGCCAAAAACATTCAGTACTTC

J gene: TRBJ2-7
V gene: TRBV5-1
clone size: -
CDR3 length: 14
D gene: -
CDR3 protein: CASRPEVGPYEQYF
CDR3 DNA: TGCGCCAGCAGGCCAGAAGTGGGTCCATACGAGCAGTACTTC

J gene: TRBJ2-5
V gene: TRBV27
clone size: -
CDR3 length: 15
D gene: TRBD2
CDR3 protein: CASSLWREIGETQYF
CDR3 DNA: TGTGCCAGCAGTTTGTGGCGGGAGATTGGAGAGACCCAGTACTTC

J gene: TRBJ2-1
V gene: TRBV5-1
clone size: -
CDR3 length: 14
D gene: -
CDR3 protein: CASSPGDSYNEQFF
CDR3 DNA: TGCGCCAGCAGCCCGGGTGACTCCTACAATGAGCAGTTCTTC

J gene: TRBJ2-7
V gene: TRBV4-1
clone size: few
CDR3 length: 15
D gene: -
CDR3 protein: CASSPEPGSSYEQYF
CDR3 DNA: TGCGCCAGCAGCCCGGAACCGGGGAGCTCCTACGAGCAGTACTTC

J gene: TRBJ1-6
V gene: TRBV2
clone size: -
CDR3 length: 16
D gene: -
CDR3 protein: CASSENSRAGYSPLHF
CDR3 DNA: TGTGCCAGTAGTGAAAATAGTAGGGCAGGTTATTCACCCCTCCACTTT

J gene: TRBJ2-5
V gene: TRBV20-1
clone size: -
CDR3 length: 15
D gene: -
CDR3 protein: CSARRTRGYQETQYF
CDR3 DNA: TGCAGTGCTAGAAGAACTAGGGGGTACCAAGAGACCCAGTACTTC

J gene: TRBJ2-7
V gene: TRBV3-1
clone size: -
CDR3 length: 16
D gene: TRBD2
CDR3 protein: CASSQGISGPPYEQYF
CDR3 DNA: TGTGCCAGCAGCCAAGGGATTAGCGGGCCTCCCTACGAGCAGTACTTC

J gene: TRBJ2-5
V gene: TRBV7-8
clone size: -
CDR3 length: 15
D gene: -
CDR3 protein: CASSFNRDSQETQYF
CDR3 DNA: TGTGCCAGCAGCTTTAACCGGGATTCTCAAGAGACCCAGTACTTC

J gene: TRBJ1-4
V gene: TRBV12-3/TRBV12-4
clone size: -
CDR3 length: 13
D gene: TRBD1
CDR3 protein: CASTRQGEEKLFF
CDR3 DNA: TGTGCCAGCACCCGACAGGGTGAAGAAAAACTGTTTTTT

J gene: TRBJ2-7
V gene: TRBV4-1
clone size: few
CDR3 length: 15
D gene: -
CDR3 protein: CASSQVNSENYEQYF
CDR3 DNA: TGCGCCAGCAGCCAAGTGAACAGCGAAAACTACGAGCAGTACTTC

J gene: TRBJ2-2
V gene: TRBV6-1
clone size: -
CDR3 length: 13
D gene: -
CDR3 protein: CASRDMNTGELFF
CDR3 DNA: TGTGCCAGCAGAGATATGAACACCGGGGAGCTGTTTTTT

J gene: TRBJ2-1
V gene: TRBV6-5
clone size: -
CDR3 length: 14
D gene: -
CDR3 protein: CASRYVGPRNEQFF
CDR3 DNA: TGTGCCAGCAGGTACGTCGGACCCCGGAATGAGCAGTTCTTC

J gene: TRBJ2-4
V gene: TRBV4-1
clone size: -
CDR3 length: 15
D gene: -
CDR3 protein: CASSQGWLAKNIQYF
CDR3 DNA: TGCGCCAGCAGCCAAGGATGGTTGGCCAAAAACATTCAGTACTTC

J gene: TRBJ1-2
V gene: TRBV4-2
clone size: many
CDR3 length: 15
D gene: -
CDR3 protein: CASSQGAAGGYGYTF
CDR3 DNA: TGTGCCAGCAGCCAAGGCGCCGCCGGGGGGTATGGCTACACCTTC

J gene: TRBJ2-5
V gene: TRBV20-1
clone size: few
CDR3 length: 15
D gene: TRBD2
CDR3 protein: CSASYGRVSWETQYF
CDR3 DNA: TGCAGTGCTTCATACGGGAGGGTCTCGTGGGAGACCCAGTACTTC